This TCR beta chain was recovered during a study of cytomegalovirus exposure and HLA in healthy donors (dated by TCRdb to the late 2010s). About the full investigation: An earlier analysis of 587 of the donors reported roughly 300 Gb of sequence data and some 110 million unique TCR beta sequences obtained from roughly 180 million T cells. Roughly five DR-DQ haplotypes were treated as single units for association and clustering because of strong linkage in the cohort. To predict cytomegalovirus infection status, the study combined high-throughput TCR immunosequencing, statistical association of individual TCRs with disease status, and machine learning. Around 300 gigabases of sequencing data and 70 million to 100 million unique TCR sequences were included in an early release covering over 600 HLA-typed donors. Both class I and class II loci were covered by HLA typing, at four-digit resolution. The number of typed donors differed by locus: 629-630 for A, B, C, DRB1 and DQB1; roughly 510 for DQA1; 606 for DPA1; and around 490 for DPB1. The study aimed to test whether signatures of past pathogen exposure could be identified by cataloging public T cell receptors. The study profiled the T cell repertoires of hundreds of subjects by immunosequencing and related them to cytomegalovirus serostatus. The genetic ancestry cluster associated with self-reported Caucasian donors included over 65% of the approximately 430 genotyped donors. Genome-wide SNP genotypes for about 65% of the roughly 700 donors were used in a later genetic analysis, which treated that subset as a discovery cohort. The later analysis used no new phenotypic data to find candidate immune exposures, relying instead on TCR beta sequences and their occurrence across donors. In a later analysis, previously published TCR beta repertoires from several hundred donors were re-analyzed and high-resolution HLA genotyping was added so that TCR occurrence patterns could be studied. Besides the first cohort of roughly 700 subjects, a separate validation cohort made up of over a hundred different subjects was used. Across 300 to 500 genotyped donors of the cohort, an average of approximately 200,000 unique TCR beta nucleotide sequences per donor were sequenced, and 15% to 20% of those sequences were non-productive. Donor age, sex, ethnicity and CMV serostatus were compiled alongside the repertoire data. All discovery cohort repertoires had been generated using a single sequencing platform. To decide whether each TCR beta V gene segment behaved as functional or pseudogenic, an earlier analysis of approximately 590 of the donors relied on high-throughput TCR beta sequencing.

The cohort was made up of about 610 healthy bone marrow donors. Cohort members were all nominally healthy when sampled, although unrecorded immune exposures were likely present. The donor tested CMV seropositive, placing the donor among the roughly 300 seropositive members of the cohort. A peripheral blood sample was collected from each donor, and TCR beta sequencing was performed on peripheral blood mononuclear cells. Genomic DNA was extracted from the blood cell samples with the Qiagen DNeasy Blood Extraction Kit. The library was generated by the immunoSEQ multiplex PCR assay. For the multiplex PCR, a mixture combining 60 forward primers for TCR Vbeta segments and 13 reverse primers for TCR Jbeta segments was used. A multiplex PCR assay on genomic DNA amplified the CDR3 region of rearranged TCR beta genes. The amplified TCR beta libraries were sequenced on the Illumina HiSeq System as 87-base-pair reads. Regarding the original processing steps: A later analysis counted some 74 million unique TCR beta chains across the roughly 700 repertoires, and about 10 million of these chains were shared by at least two donors. Raw reads were error-corrected and collapsed into unique sequences by a nearest-neighbor algorithm in which closely related sequences were merged to remove PCR and sequencing errors. To assign V, D and J gene segments, CDR3 sequences were aligned to IMGT reference sequences. For a sequence to be retained, at least a six-nucleotide match to both a V gene segment and a J gene segment was required. A rearrangement counted as productive if the CDR3 had no stop codons and remained in frame with V and J, and every other rearrangement counted as non-productive. Following IMGT convention, CDR3 was defined as the stretch from the second conserved V-encoded cysteine to the conserved J-encoded phenylalanine. Sequences without an unambiguous match to a single V gene segment were excluded from the earlier analysis of several hundred of the donors. An earlier analysis of 587 of the donors called V segments functional above 56.7% productive rearrangements and segregating when the between-donor standard deviation exceeded 5%. A statistical classification framework was built for diagnosing cytomegalovirus status from the catalog of TCR beta chain sequences. In a later analysis, V and J genes were assigned by comparing TCR nucleotide sequences against IMGT/GENE-DB human TR gene sequences. A later analysis assigned CDR3 sequences and most-parsimonious VDJ recombination scenarios with the TCRdist pipeline. In a later analysis, each TCR beta chain was defined by its CDR3 amino acid sequence together with its V-gene family, and reads lacking a unique V-gene family were excluded. To address suspected cross-contamination and a sequencing artifact, a later analysis removed 592 highly shared, low-generation-probability nucleotide sequences. In a later analysis, a clonal expansion index was calculated for each public chain from normalized within-repertoire ranks of inferred template counts. In a later analysis, generation probabilities were computed with a VDJ recombination model fitted to out-of-frame rearrangements, and the resulting probabilities were checked against IGoR. In a later analysis, hypergeometric tests were used to score TCR-TCR, TCR-HLA and TCR-CMV co-occurrence, with a repertoire-size bias correction applied to TCR pairs. False discovery rates were estimated in a later analysis by permuting HLA or CMV assignments 20 times. In a later analysis, co-occurring TCRs were grouped with DBSCAN, and TCRdist sequence similarity was added when clustering was performed within HLA-allele-positive subsets. Co-occurrence clustering excluded repertoires with fewer than 30,000 or more than 120,000 public chains, plus five with anomalous nucleotide sharing. The immuneACCESS repertoire file appears here via TCRdb, limited to in-frame rearrangements. These files lack a portion of the clones; in checked studies, under half of the deficit traces to unresolved V genes, and the cause of the others is not known. The DNA was the basis for D and trimming; V, J and clone size are from that table. This sample lists over 150,000 clones; roughly 78% were detected once. Approximately 1.4% of the sample lies in the top ten.

The CDR3 runs 16 residues from the cysteine to the phenylalanine. This entry keeps only the CDR3 DNA: 48 bases, framed from base 1. Between the V and J ends, shortened by 2 bases and 5 bases respectively, the junction contains 18 bases. The germline V gene provides CDR1 SGHTA and CDR2 FQGNSA. Notes on this clone: Its antigen is unknown. No base quality values were provided; no much bigger clone lies one nucleotide off.

What the work shows at the level of the full study, not this receptor alone: Immune exposure information for the cohort was limited to CMV serostatus. When HLA alleles, especially DR and DQ, strongly co-occurred, TCR associations were difficult to assign to individual alleles. The authors suggested that the approach could potentially be generalized to other disease states and immunological phenotypes. Because counts were too low, around 17 rarely observed V segments, including chromosome 9 orphons, were left out of the earlier analysis of 587 of the donors. Sequencing depth was assumed to be roughly uniform across donors in the presence/absence analyses, though that assumption may not hold. In this cohort, only TCR beta chains were sequenced, and detectable features were limited by the absence of alpha or paired-chain data. A later analysis found that TCR association rates varied across HLA loci, with DRB1 alleles showing the most associated TCRs and HLA-C alleles the fewest. Correlated functional status among segregating V segments might be attributable to linkage disequilibrium, but an unknown experimental factor could not be ruled out. HLA typing was unavailable for some donors at each locus, so association tests used only the typed subset. Some IMGT-functional V segments, including TRBV6-2 and TRBV6-3, could not be told apart with the 87-base-pair reads, so those segments were excluded. A later analysis associated approximately 17,000 TCR beta sequences with specific HLA alleles at a false discovery rate of 0.05. A group of highly shared sequence variants was considered likely to be a technical artifact of the sequencing pipeline. In both the original and validation cohorts, the classifier was reported to diagnose cytomegalovirus status with high specificity and sensitivity. In a later analysis, HLA-associated TCR beta chains showed more clonal expansion and lower generation probabilities than non-associated chains that were equally common. According to a later genetic analysis, donors in an Asian-associated ancestry cluster had fewer N-insertions in productive TCRs than the roughly 660-donor mean. A total of 150 to 200 TCR beta chains were listed by the study as associated with cytomegalovirus. A further reported finding was that TCR beta sequences accurately predicted the HLA-A and HLA-B alleles for most subjects in the first cohort. Across donors, most TCR sequences were observed very rarely, whereas some public TCRs were present in many individuals. In a later genetic analysis, a missense DCLRE1C variant was associated with V-gene and J-gene trimming of TCR beta chains, and the association was replicated in an independent cohort. Broadly in line with IMGT annotations, most TCR beta V segments showed up in productive rearrangements about 87% or about 30% of the time in an earlier analysis of 450 to 750 of the donors. A later analysis reported that several top co-occurrence clusters appeared linked to parvovirus B19, influenza, CMV and Epstein-Barr virus. A few of the identified cytomegalovirus-associated TCR beta chains were confirmed in vitro to be specific for cytomegalovirus antigens. A later analysis found that most CMV-associated TCR beta chains appeared HLA-restricted, with HLA associations seemingly driven largely by CMV exposure.

The chain links TRBV7-2 with TRBJ1-2, with the D gene uncertain. What was sequenced was PBMCs. This sequence originates from a girl aged 10 to 17 in good health and CMV-seropositive. CDR3 reads: CASSLTSGPGKYGYTF. The nucleotide sequence is given as TGTGCCAGCAGCTTAACCTCCGGGCCGGGAAAGTATGGCTACACCTTC. Reference TRBV7-2 and TRBJ1-2 proteins supply the regions before and after the CDR3; the full variable domain is: GAGVSQSPSNKVTEKGKDVELRCDPISGHTALYWYRQSLGQGLEFLIYFQGNSAPDKSGLPSDRFSAERTGGSVSTLTIQRTQQEDSAVYLCASSLTSGPGKYGYTFGSGTRLTVV.